Following are 5 T cell receptor beta chains from one sample sequenced in a study of pediatric ulcerative colitis. The rectum was sampled with one to two pinch biopsies at colonoscopy. This table comes from immunoSEQ multiplex PCR, and its TCRdb copy is limited to in-frame clones, with some not included. The top ten hold around 3.5% of the sample, which has over 45,000 clones, around 79% seen once. Sequenced sample: gut tissue. These receptors came from a girl aged 10-17 years with moderate ulcerative colitis.

The V and J genes are TRBV28 and TRBJ1-2; 11 bases fit TRBD1. The length of the CDR3 is 15 residues. Germline V gene lookup returns CDR1 MDHEN and CDR2 SYDVKM. V was clipped by 3 bases and J by 7 bases; unmatched bases: 7. The CDR3 DNA sequence: TGTGCCAGCAGTTTCAGCGGACAGGGGGCGCTTGGCTACACCTTC. This gives the protein CASSFSGQGALGYTF.

This clone was detected only a few times. In DNA, the CDR3 is TGTGCCAGCAGCGCCAACAATCAGCCCCAGCATTTT. Translation: CASSANNQPQHF. The V call is TRBV4-2, the J call TRBJ1-5; no clear D gene. Trimming took off 5 bases at V and 3 bases at J, with 5 bases between the two ends. The CDR3 is made up of 12 amino acids. Germline assignment: CDR1 LGHNA and CDR2 YNFKEQ.

This clone has only a few counts. The gene calls are TRBV7-9 and TRBJ1-5; D ambiguous. This CDR3 comprises 11 residues. CDR1 is SEHNR, CDR2 FQNEAQ, per germline (reference sequence). Trimming removed 8 bases at V and 1 base at J, with 3 bases between. The CDR3: CASGSNQPQHF. For the CDR3, the DNA is TGTGCCAGCGGCAGCAATCAGCCCCAGCATTTT.

J is TRBJ2-7 and V is TRBV5-1; no clear D. The CDR3 totals 16 residues. Germline V gene data show CDR1 as SGHRS and CDR2 as YFSETQ. V lost 3 bases and J lost 11, with 27 bases in between. CDR3 coding DNA: TGCGCCAGCAGCTCCCCCTATAAGGGTTCCTCTAAGGTGGAGTACTTC. Translation gives CASSSPYKGSSKVEYF.

The V gene is TRBV7-9, the J gene TRBJ1-4; 7 bases are shared with TRBD1. The CDR3 sequence is 15 residues long. The ends lost 4 bases at V and 5 bases at J; junction bases unmatched: 7. Germline CDR1 reads SEHNR; CDR2 reads FQNEAQ (reference sequence). The CDR3 region has the DNA TGTGCCAGCAGCTACCCAGACAGGGTAAATGAAAAACTGTTTTTT. Translating it yields CASSYPDRVNEKLFF. Complete variable domain (other parts from reference TRBV7-9 and TRBJ1-4): DTGVSQNPRHKITKRGQNVTFRCDPISEHNRLYWYRQTLGQGPEFLTYFQNEAQLEKSRLLSDRFSAERPKGSFSTLEIQRTEQGDSAMYLCASSYPDRVNEKLFFGSGTQLSVL.